The 10 T cell receptor beta chains in this list originate from one sample, sequenced in a study of T-cell reconstitution after alpha-beta-depleted transplantation in children. Unique molecular identifiers were incorporated when the TCRbeta library was constructed. TCRdb fed the PCR reads into MiXCR, producing one record per CDR3 protein. The sample lists about 260,000 distinct CDR3 sequences; approximately 10% were seen once. Sequencing used peripheral blood, obtained 180 days after TCRalphabeta/CD19-depleted stem cell transplant. The source of these receptors is a male patient between 2 and 9 years old who had a stem cell transplant for chronic granulomatous disease, so the T cells may come from the graft donor.

This clonotype has at least ten counts. The V call is TRBV7-6, the J call TRBJ2-2, with D possibly matching TRBD1 (5 bases). This CDR3 region has 16 residues. The V gene lost 5 bases and the J gene lost 2 bases, with 15 bases spanning the gap. Germline CDR1 SGHVS, CDR2 FNYEAQ. The CDR3 reads CASSNPKGINTGELFF. The CDR3 DNA reads as TGTGCCAGCAGCAACCCTAAGGGGATCAACACCGGGGAGCTGTTTTTT.

This clonotype was picked up many times. The rearrangement joins TRBV7-2 to TRBJ1-5; the D gene is possibly TRBD1 (5 bases). V lost 3 bases to trimming and J lost 2 bases, with 11 bases between them. CDR3 length: 15 amino acids. Germline V gene data show CDR1 as SGHTA and CDR2 as FQGNSA. The CDR3: CASSFQGRGNQPQHF. The CDR3 DNA reads as TGTGCCAGCAGCTTCCAGGGCCGGGGCAATCAGCCCCAGCATTTT.

This clonotype showed up many times. The V call is TRBV7-7, the J call TRBJ2-5; 10 bases align to TRBD1. Germline loops: CDR1 SSHAT, CDR2 FNYEAQ (reference sequence). V dropped 4 bases and J dropped 7; count of bases not matched to a gene: 9. This CDR3 contains 15 residues. The CDR3 coding sequence is TGTGCCAGCAGCTCCAGTGACAGGGGGCAGGTGACCCAGTACTTC. Translating it yields CASSSSDRGQVTQYF. Full variable domain (outside the CDR3, taken from reference TRBV7-7 and TRBJ2-5): GAGVSQSPRYKVTKRGQDVTLRCDPISSHATLYWYQQALGQGPEFLTYFNYEAQPDKSGLPSDRFSAERPEGSISTLTIQRTEQRDSAMYRCASSSSDRGQVTQYFGPGTRLLVL.

This clonotype was recorded at least ten times. The chain links TRBV19 to TRBJ2-7; 7 bases line up with TRBD1. Per germline, CDR1 LNHDA and CDR2 SQIVND (reference sequence). The CDR3 contains 13 residues. J gave up 3 bases and V 6 bases, and 5 bases lay outside the gene matches. For the CDR3, the DNA is TGTGCCAGTAGCCGGGACAGACACTACGAGCAGTACTTC. Its protein is CASSRDRHYEQYF.

There are a few counts of this clonotype. This sequence joins TRBV19 and TRBJ2-2, with 9 bases matching TRBD2. The ends lost 5 bases at V and 2 bases at J; junction bases unmatched: 3. Germline V gene sequence: CDR1 LNHDA, CDR2 SQIVND (reference sequence). The CDR3 runs 15 residues. Here the CDR3 DNA reads TGTGCCAGTAGTGCTAGCGGGGTTAACACCGGGGAGCTGTTTTTT. Translation gives CASSASGVNTGELFF.

This clonotype has ten or more counts. The rearrangement uses TRBV19 and TRBJ2-1; 7 bases align to TRBD2. There are 14 residues in the CDR3. The V gene end was trimmed by 4 bases and the J gene end by 3 bases; junction bases not matched to a gene: 3. Germline loops: CDR1 LNHDA, CDR2 SQIVND (reference sequence). CDR3 DNA: TGTGCCAGTAGTAGGCGGGAGTTCTACAATGAGCAGTTCTTC. Translation gives CASSRREFYNEQFF.

This clonotype was recorded many times. The rearrangement links TRBV20-1 to TRBJ2-4; D gene unclear. CDR1 DFQATT and CDR2 SNEGSKA come from the germline V gene (reference sequence). The length of the CDR3 is 13 residues. Trimming removed 6 bases at V and 0 bases at J, with 9 bases between. In nucleotides, the CDR3 is TGCAGTGCGCTAGACATAGCCAAAAACATTCAGTACTTC. Translation gives CSALDIAKNIQYF.

The chain links TRBV14 to TRBJ2-1; D gene uncertain. The germline CDR1 and CDR2 sequences are SGHDN and FVKESK. Trimming stripped 1 base from V and 0 bases from J, with 7 bases between. The CDR3 is made up of 15 amino acids. For the CDR3, the DNA is TGTGCCAGCAGCCAAGGCGTTAGCTCCTACAATGAGCAGTTCTTC. Translating gives CASSQGVSSYNEQFF.

Many counts were recorded for this clonotype. The chain joins TRBV27 to TRBJ1-1; the match to TRBD1 covers 9 bases. This CDR3 is built from 15 residues. CDR1 is MNHEY, CDR2 SMNVEV, per germline (reference sequence). The ends lost 4 bases at V and 2 bases at J; junction bases unmatched: 5. The CDR3 DNA sequence: TGTGCCAGCAGTTCGCCGGGACAGGGAAACACTGAAGCTTTCTTT. This encodes CASSSPGQGNTEAFF.

This clonotype has at least ten counts. The genes are TRBV29-1 and TRBJ1-1, with D possibly TRBD1 on 5 matching bases. Germline CDR1 SQVTM, CDR2 ANQGSEA. V lost 8 bases, J lost 1 base, and 11 bases lay in between. CDR3 size: 12 residues. The CDR3 loop reads CSFRDPNTEAFF. In DNA form, the CDR3 reads TGCAGCTTCAGGGACCCGAACACTGAAGCTTTCTTT.